The present TCR beta chain was sequenced within a study of technical replicates of blood from several donors. V lost 6 bases, J lost 5 bases, and 16 bases lay in between. The germline V gene encodes CDR1 SNHLY and CDR2 FYNNEI. This CDR3 contains 14 residues. This table comes from immunoSEQ multiplex PCR, and its TCRdb copy is limited to in-frame clones, with some not included. The sample lists fewer than 65,000 clones, 87% seen once, with under 6.5% in the top ten. This clone turned up a few times. The chain couples TRBV2 to TRBJ1-2; D may be TRBD1 (6 bases). Material: PBMCs. The source is a human donor in good health. Some clones in this sample may be carry-over from other donors' samples. Here the CDR3 reads CASRLQGFGYGYTF. In DNA, the CDR3 is TGTGCCAGCAGACTACAGGGTTTTGGATATGGCTACACCTTC.